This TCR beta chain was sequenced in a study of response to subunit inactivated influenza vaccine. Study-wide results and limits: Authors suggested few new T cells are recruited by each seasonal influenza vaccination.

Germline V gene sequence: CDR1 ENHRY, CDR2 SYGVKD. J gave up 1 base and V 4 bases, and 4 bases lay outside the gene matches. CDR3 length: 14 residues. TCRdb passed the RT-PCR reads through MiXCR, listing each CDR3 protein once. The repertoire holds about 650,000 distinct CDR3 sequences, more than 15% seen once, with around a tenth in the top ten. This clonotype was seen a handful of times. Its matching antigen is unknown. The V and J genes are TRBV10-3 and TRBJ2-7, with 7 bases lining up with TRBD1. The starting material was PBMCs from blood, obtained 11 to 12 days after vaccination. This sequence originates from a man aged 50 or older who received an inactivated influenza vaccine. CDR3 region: CAISGGDSSYEQYF. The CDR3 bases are TGTGCCATCAGTGGAGGGGACAGTTCCTACGAGCAGTACTTC.